This T cell receptor beta chain was identified during a study of control samples from healthy donors and cancer patients. CDR1 and CDR2 from the germline V gene are LGHNA and YSLEER. V lost 0 bases and J 7 bases, leaving 15 bases between the germline ends. The CDR3 is 15 amino acids. The assay was immunoSEQ multiplex PCR, and TCRdb's table has in-frame clones only and misses some. The sample has roughly 89,000 clones, around 91% seen once. This receptor was taken from a man aged 50 or older in good health. This chain joins TRBV4-3 and TRBJ1-1; D perhaps matches TRBD1 (5 bases). Sequenced material: blood. CDR3 residues: CASSQEGAGEFEAFF. As DNA, the CDR3 is TGCGCCAGCAGCCAAGAGGGAGCGGGGGAATTTGAAGCTTTCTTT.